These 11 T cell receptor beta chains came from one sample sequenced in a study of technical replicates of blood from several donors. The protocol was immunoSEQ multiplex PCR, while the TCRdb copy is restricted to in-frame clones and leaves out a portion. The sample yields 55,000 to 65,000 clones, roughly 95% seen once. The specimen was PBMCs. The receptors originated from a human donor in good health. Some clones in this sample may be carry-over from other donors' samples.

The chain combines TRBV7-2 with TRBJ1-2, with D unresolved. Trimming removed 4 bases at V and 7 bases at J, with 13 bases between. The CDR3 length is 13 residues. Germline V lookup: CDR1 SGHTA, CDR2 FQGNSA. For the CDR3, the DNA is TGTGCCAGCAGCTCCGGCCGGGGTAGTGGCTACACCTTC. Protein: CASSSGRGSGYTF.

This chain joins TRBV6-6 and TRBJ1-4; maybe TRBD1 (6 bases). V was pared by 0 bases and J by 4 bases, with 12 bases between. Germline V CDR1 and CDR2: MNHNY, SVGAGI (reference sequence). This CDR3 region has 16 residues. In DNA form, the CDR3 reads TGTGCCAGCAGTTACTCGACCCAGGGGATTAATGAAAAACTGTTTTTT. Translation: CASSYSTQGINEKLFF.

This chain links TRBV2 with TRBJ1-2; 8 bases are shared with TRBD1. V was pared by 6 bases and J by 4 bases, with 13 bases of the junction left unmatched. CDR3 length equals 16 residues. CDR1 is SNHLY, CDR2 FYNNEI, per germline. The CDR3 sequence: CASRGTGFFIRYGYTF. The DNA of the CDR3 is TGTGCCAGCAGGGGGACAGGATTTTTCATCCGCTATGGCTACACCTTC.

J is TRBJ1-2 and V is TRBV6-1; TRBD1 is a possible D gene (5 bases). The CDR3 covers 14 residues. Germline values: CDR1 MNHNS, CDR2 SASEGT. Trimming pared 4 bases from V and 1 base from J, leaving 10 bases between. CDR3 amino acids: CASSGDSHNYGYTF. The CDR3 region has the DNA TGTGCCAGCAGTGGCGACAGTCATAACTATGGCTACACCTTC.

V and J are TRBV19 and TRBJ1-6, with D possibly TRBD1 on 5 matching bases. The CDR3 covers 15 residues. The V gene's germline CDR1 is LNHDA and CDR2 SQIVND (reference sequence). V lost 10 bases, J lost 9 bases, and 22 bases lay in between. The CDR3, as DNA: TGTGCCACCAATCCCTCTTCCAGGGTGGCTTCACCCCTCCACTTT. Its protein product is CATNPSSRVASPLHF.

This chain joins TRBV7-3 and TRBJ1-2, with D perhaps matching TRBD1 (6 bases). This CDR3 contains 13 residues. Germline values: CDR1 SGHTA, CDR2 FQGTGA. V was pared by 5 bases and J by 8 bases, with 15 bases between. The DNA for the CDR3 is TGTGCCAGCAGCCCAAACAGGGAGATCGGCTACACCTTC. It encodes CASSPNREIGYTF.

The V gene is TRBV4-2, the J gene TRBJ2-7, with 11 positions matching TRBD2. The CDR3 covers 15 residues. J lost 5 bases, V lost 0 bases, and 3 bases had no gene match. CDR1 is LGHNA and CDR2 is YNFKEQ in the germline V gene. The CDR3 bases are TGTGCCAGCAGCCAAGAAACTAGCGGGAGTCACGAGCAGTACTTC. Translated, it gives CASSQETSGSHEQYF.

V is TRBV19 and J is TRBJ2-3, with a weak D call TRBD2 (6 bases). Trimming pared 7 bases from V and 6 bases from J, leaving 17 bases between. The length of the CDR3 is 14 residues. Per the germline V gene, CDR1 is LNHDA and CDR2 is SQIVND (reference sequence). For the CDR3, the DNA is TGTGCCAGTATGGAGGGAGCCCTAGGGGATACGCAGTATTTT. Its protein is CASMEGALGDTQYF.

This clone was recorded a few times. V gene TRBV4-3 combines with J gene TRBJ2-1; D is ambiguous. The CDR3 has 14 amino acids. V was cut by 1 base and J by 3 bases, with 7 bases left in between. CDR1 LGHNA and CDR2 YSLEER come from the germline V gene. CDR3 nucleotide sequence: TGCGCCAGCAGCCAAGCTACGAGCTACAATGAGCAGTTCTTC. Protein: CASSQATSYNEQFF.

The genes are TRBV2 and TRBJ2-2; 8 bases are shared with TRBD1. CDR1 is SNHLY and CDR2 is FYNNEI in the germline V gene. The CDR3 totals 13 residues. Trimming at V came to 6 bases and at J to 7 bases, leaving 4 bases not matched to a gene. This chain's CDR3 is CASRDRGDGELFF. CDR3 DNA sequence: TGTGCCAGCAGAGACAGGGGTGACGGGGAGCTGTTTTTT.

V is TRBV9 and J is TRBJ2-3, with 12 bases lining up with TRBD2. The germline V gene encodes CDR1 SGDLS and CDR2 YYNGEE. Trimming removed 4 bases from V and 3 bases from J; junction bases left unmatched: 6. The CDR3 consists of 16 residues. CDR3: CASSLRLAGETDTQYF. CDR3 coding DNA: TGTGCCAGCAGCCTCCGACTAGCGGGAGAAACAGATACGCAGTATTTT.